This TCR beta chain was recovered during a study of T-cell reconstitution after alpha-beta-depleted transplantation in children (dated by TCRdb to 2016 to 2017). Background for the entire study: Using TCR repertoire profiling, the study quantitatively followed how T-cell immune reconstitution unfolded in children after TCRalphabeta/CD19-depleted allogeneic hematopoietic cell transplantation.

In its sample, this clonotype was seen a few times. It has no known antigen specificity. Within one base of it there is no much larger clone, and no base qualities were kept. CDR1 and CDR2 are read off the germline V gene as SGHTA and FQGNSA. Germline trimming: 2 bases from V, 6 bases from J; junction bases outside gene matches: 1. Counted from cysteine to phenylalanine, this CDR3 has 12 amino acids. Solely the CDR3 DNA is kept, with 36 bases framed from the first base. The sample's treatment or condition label, decoded: allogeneic hematopoietic cell transplantation with graft depleted of TCRalphabeta T cells and CD19 B cells. TCRalphabeta/CD19-depleted allogeneic hematopoietic cell grafts were given to the transplant recipients, all of whom were children. Broad study findings and their caveats: In some patients, high TCRbeta diversity at day 60 was attributed to recipient T cells and intrathymic progenitors that had survived conditioning. Over subsequent months, a decline in hyperexpanded clone frequencies was noted, and after one year, T-cell counts and TCRbeta diversity were mostly ascribed to newly produced T cells. The apparently early recovery of alphabetaT-cell counts about two months after transplant reportedly depended on only several hundred rapidly expanded clones that came from non-depleted graft cells.

Library generation was performed with PCR. Sequencing relied on an Illumina HiSeq 2500. To normalize quantification of the TCRbeta repertoire, the TCR libraries were built with molecular barcoding that relied on unique molecular identifiers. TCRdb reanalyzed the raw reads on its own, using fastp at Q25 for trimming and MiXCR for clone calling, and kept in-frame beta chains. Under each unique CDR3 protein, matching rows form one entry showing the most common genes and DNA. The sample yields hundreds of thousands of distinct CDR3 sequences; around 14% were counted once. The ten largest clones capture 0.75% to 0.85% of the sample.

The receptor was isolated from a girl aged 2 to 9 with congenital amegakaryocytic thrombocytopenia, due to receive a stem cell transplant. This specimen was PBMCs, taken before TCRalphabeta/CD19-depleted stem cell transplant. The chain couples TRBV7-2 to TRBJ2-7; 7 junctional bases match TRBD1. DNA sequence: TGTGCCAGCAGCTTAAAGGGGGCCGAGCAGTACTTC. It translates to CASSLKGAEQYF. The CDR3 plus the reference TRBV7-2 and TRBJ2-7 genes for the other parts give the full variable domain: GAGVSQSPSNKVTEKGKDVELRCDPISGHTALYWYRQSLGQGLEFLIYFQGNSAPDKSGLPSDRFSAERTGGSVSTLTIQRTQQEDSAVYLCASSLKGAEQYFGPGTRLTVT.